Sequencing of this TCR beta chain was carried out in a study of T cell responses to AZD1222 COVID-19 vaccine. Across the whole study: Pooling covered second doses at about 4 or about 12 weeks. General study points: Mostly white British, mostly female donors; authors suggested clonal diversity may be underestimated. Only after the peak T cell response were repertoires sampled.

Some clones are missing from TCRdb's copy, which holds only in-frame ones; the method was immunoSEQ multiplex PCR. Here the sample spans around 130,000 clones, roughly 93% being singletons. A remark on this clone: The antigen is undetermined.

This CDR3 has 12 amino acids. Germline V lookup: CDR1 SGHNT, CDR2 YYREEE (reference sequence). Deletions cut 0 bases from V and 11 bases from J, with 11 bases between. The clonotype was recovered from an adult in good health. The genes are TRBV5-4 and TRBJ1-1; D is ambiguous. Specimen: peripheral blood, collected on day 0 of AZD1222 vaccination. Written as DNA, the CDR3 is TGTGCCAGCAGCTTGGCAAAAGGGTTGGCTTTCTTT. It translates to CASSLAKGLAFF.